The 15 T cell receptor beta chains reported below all come from one sample, sequenced in a study of blood T cell repertoires in COVID-19. Profiling relied on immunoSEQ multiplex PCR, and the TCRdb table lists in-frame clones only, not all of them. The sample shows around 93,000 clones, approximately 80% of them seen only once. The material sequenced was peripheral blood. The receptor set was obtained from a woman of 80 years or more with acute or convalescent COVID-19.

This clone was seen once. This chain connects TRBV4-2 to TRBJ1-1; D is perhaps TRBD1 (5 bases). Trimming pared 0 bases from V and 4 bases from J, leaving 15 bases between. There are 16 residues in the CDR3. The germline V gene has CDR1 LGHNA and CDR2 YNFKEQ. DNA for the CDR3: TGTGCCAGCAGCCAAGATCACCGTGGAGGGGTCACTGAAGCTTTCTTT. Protein product: CASSQDHRGGVTEAFF.

This rearrangement joins TRBV5-6 to TRBJ2-1; 8 nucleotides line up with TRBD1. With V trimmed by 3 bases and J by 12 bases, 11 bases remained unmatched. The CDR3 totals 14 residues. Germline CDR1 reads SGHDT; CDR2 reads YYEEEE. CDR3 coding DNA: TGTGCCAGCAGCTCCGGGACAGGAAGCATTGTGCAGTTCTTC. Translated: CASSSGTGSIVQFF.

V usage is TRBV7-8 and J usage is TRBJ2-3; TRBD2 matches at 12 bases. The CDR3 spans 19 residues. The germline V gene has CDR1 SGHVS and CDR2 FQNEAQ. The junction had 12 bases not matched to a gene; V was cut back by 5 bases and J by 0 bases. The CDR3 loop is CASSPTGLAGTSSTDTQYF. CDR3 nucleotides: TGTGCCAGCAGCCCCACGGGACTAGCGGGTACCTCCAGCACAGATACGCAGTATTTT.

This chain joins TRBV14 and TRBJ2-1; 7 bases map to TRBD1. This CDR3 is built from 17 residues. Germline loops: CDR1 SGHDN, CDR2 FVKESK. J was trimmed by 8 bases and V by 3 bases; bases with no gene match: 16. CDR3 nucleotides: TGTGCCAGCAGCCAGCTATTACCGGGACAGTCAACTGATGAGCAGTTCTTC. Protein: CASSQLLPGQSTDEQFF.

This clone was picked up a small number of times. The rearrangement links TRBV2 to TRBJ2-7; D is undetermined. The CDR3 totals 12 residues. V gave up 6 bases and J gave up 0 bases, with 6 bases separating them. CDR1 SNHLY and CDR2 FYNNEI come from the germline V gene. The CDR3: CASRESSYEQYF. The CDR3, as DNA: TGTGCCAGCAGAGAGAGCTCCTACGAGCAGTACTTC.

The J gene is TRBJ2-6, the V gene TRBV6-1; TRBD2 matches at 11 bases. There are 20 residues in the CDR3. The V segment lost 3 bases and the J segment 2 bases; nucleotides outside the gene matches: 12. Looked up from germline, CDR1 is MNHNS and CDR2 is SASEGT. The CDR3 DNA sequence: TGTGCCAGCAGTGACGTAGGTGGGTCTAGCGGGAGGCCTGGGGCCAACGTCCTGACTTTC. Translation: CASSDVGGSSGRPGANVLTF.

CDR3 protein: CASSLGTGLGETQYF. The CDR3 DNA sequence: TGTGCCAGCAGCTTAGGGACAGGCTTAGGGGAGACCCAGTACTTC. The V and J genes are TRBV11-1 and TRBJ2-5; 7 nucleotides match TRBD1. In germline, CDR1 is SGHAT, CDR2 FQDESV (reference sequence). The V segment lost 1 base and the J segment 5 bases; nucleotides outside the gene matches: 7. The CDR3 spans 15 residues. The full variable domain, in which reference TRBV11-1 and TRBJ2-5 provide the parts outside the CDR3, is EAEVAQSPRYKITEKSQAVAFWCDPISGHATLYWYRQILGQGPELLVQFQDESVVDDSQLPKDRFSAERLKGVDSTLKIQPAELGDSAMYLCASSLGTGLGETQYFGPGTRLLVL.

The rearrangement joins TRBV18 to TRBJ1-2, with TRBD1 as a possible D gene (6 bases). CDR3 length equals 14 residues. Trimming removed 2 bases at V and 8 bases at J, with 15 bases between. Germline lookup yields CDR1 KGHSH and CDR2 LQKENI. The CDR3 loop reads CASSPEGQMGGYTF. The CDR3 nucleotides are TGTGCCAGCTCACCAGAAGGACAGATGGGAGGCTACACCTTC.

The chain couples TRBV7-2 to TRBJ1-4; TRBD1 agrees at 7 bases. This CDR3 has 15 amino acids. Trimming cost V 4 bases and J 8 bases; bases outside gene matches: 10. The germline V gene encodes CDR1 SGHTA and CDR2 FQGNSA. For the CDR3, the DNA is TGTGCCAGCAGCTCAGGGGGTAGGGGTAGAGAAAAACTGTTTTTT. This gives the protein CASSSGGRGREKLFF.

The chain employs TRBV6-5 and TRBJ2-1; 7 bases line up with TRBD2. This CDR3 region has 15 residues. In germline, CDR1 is MNHEY, CDR2 SVGAGI. V trimming: 7 bases; J trimming: 2 bases; junction bases outside the gene matches: 8. The CDR3 DNA reads as TGTGCCAGCAAAGAGCGGGGCTTTGCCTACAATGAGCAGTTCTTC. Its protein is CASKERGFAYNEQFF.

The V call is TRBV11-2, the J call TRBJ1-3; 7 bases agree with TRBD1. The ends lost 5 bases at V and 2 bases at J; junction bases unmatched: 9. Germline V lookup: CDR1 SGHAT, CDR2 FQNNGV. CDR3 length equals 16 residues. In DNA form, the CDR3 reads TGTGCCAGCAGCCCACCAGGGGGGTGGGCTGGAAACACCATATATTTT. It specifies CASSPPGGWAGNTIYF.

This clone has just a few counts. This sequence joins TRBV12-3 or TRBV12-4 and TRBJ2-6; no reliable D call. V lost 7 bases to trimming and J lost 9 bases, with 10 bases between them. CDR3 size: 12 residues. This chain's CDR3 is CASNRVDNVLTF. The CDR3 nucleotides are TGTGCCAGCAACCGGGTAGACAACGTCCTGACTTTC.

CDR3 sequence (DNA): TGTGCCAGCAGTGAACCGGGACAGAGTCAAGAGACCCAGTACTTC. Translated, it gives CASSEPGQSQETQYF. V is TRBV6-1 and J is TRBJ2-5, with 7 bases matching TRBD1. Per the germline V gene, CDR1 is MNHNS and CDR2 is SASEGT. J was trimmed by 2 bases and V by 2 bases; bases with no gene match: 5. The CDR3 totals 15 residues.

This sequence joins TRBV7-9 and TRBJ2-4; 9 nucleotides align to TRBD2. This CDR3 is 19 amino acids long. The germline V gene encodes CDR1 SEHNR and CDR2 FQNEAQ (reference sequence). The trim removed 2 bases at V and 0 bases at J, leaving 11 bases unmatched. In DNA form, the CDR3 reads TGTGCCAGCAGCTTATACCCAGCGGGAGGTCTCCTAGCCAAAAACATTCAGTACTTC. Translation: CASSLYPAGGLLAKNIQYF.

The chain combines TRBV10-3 with TRBJ2-1; no clear D. The CDR3 is made up of 15 amino acids. Deletions cut 2 bases from V and 0 bases from J, with 8 bases between. The germline gives CDR1 ENHRY, CDR2 SYGVKD. The CDR3 DNA follows: TGTGCCATCAGTGAGCACGCGAGCTCCTACAATGAGCAGTTCTTC. Translated, it gives CAISEHASSYNEQFF.